Each of the 9 T cell receptor beta chains below was sequenced from the same sample in a study of blood T cells in healthy people across ages. The use of a sample-barcoded 5' primer and a J-beta primer mix characterized a second PCR of roughly 7 to 12 cycles. MiXCR was run by TCRdb on the 5' RACE reads, yielding one entry per CDR3 protein. The sample holds some 790,000 distinct CDR3 sequences, around 26% seen once. Input material: blood. Receptors were obtained from a woman aged 80 or over in good health.

This chain uses TRBV2 with TRBJ2-7, with 8 bases lining up with TRBD1. Germline loops: CDR1 SNHLY, CDR2 FYNNEI. J lost 4 bases, V lost 6 bases, and 14 bases had no gene match. The CDR3 contains 16 residues. The CDR3 loop reads CASRFPLQGGKYEQYF. CDR3 nucleotide sequence: TGTGCCAGCAGATTTCCCCTACAGGGGGGAAAGTACGAGCAGTACTTC.

This rearrangement joins TRBV20-1 to TRBJ1-2; no clear D gene. The CDR3 contains 15 residues. Germline V gene data show CDR1 as DFQATT and CDR2 as SNEGSKA (reference sequence). The V end was cut by 7 bases, the J end by 2 bases, with 20 bases between. In DNA form, the CDR3 reads TGCAGTGTCGAGTCAGCGACTGCTGAAAACTATGGCTACACCTTC. It yields the protein CSVESATAENYGYTF.

Ten or more counts support this clonotype. The junction departs from germline at one end; a sequencing error may be responsible. The chain carries TRBV7-7 and TRBJ2-3; no firm D call. The CDR3 loop spans 15 amino acids. The germline V gene encodes CDR1 SSHAT and CDR2 FNYEAQ (reference sequence). DNA for the CDR3: TGTGCTAGCAGCTTAGGCCGAGAGTTCACAGATACGCAGTATTTT. Its translation is CASSLGREFTDTQYF.

Of note for this clonotype: Since a much larger clone is just one base distant, this may be a read error. This chain links TRBV7-9 with TRBJ2-1; perhaps TRBD2 as D (5 bases). The CDR3 covers 14 residues. Trimming cost V 5 bases and J 4 bases, with 12 bases left between them. Germline-derived CDR1 and CDR2 are SEHNR and FQNEAQ (reference sequence). CDR3 sequence (DNA): TGTGCCAGCAGCCTAATAGAGGGATACAATGAGCAGTTCTTC. Translating gives CASSLIEGYNEQFF.

Many counts were recorded for this clonotype. The J gene is TRBJ2-1, the V gene TRBV7-6; 9 bases line up with TRBD1. In germline, CDR1 is SGHVS, CDR2 FNYEAQ. Trimming cost V 4 bases and J 2 bases; bases outside gene matches: 9. The CDR3 runs 17 residues. CDR3 nucleotides: TGTGCCAGCAGCTCGATTCCACAGGGGGCGACCTACAATGAGCAGTTCTTC. It is translated as CASSSIPQGATYNEQFF.

This clonotype was recorded only once. The chain recombines TRBV6-2 or TRBV6-3 with TRBJ1-5; TRBD1 agrees at 7 bases. This CDR3 spans 15 amino acids. V shed 5 bases, J shed 7 bases, and the junction held 11 bases outside the gene matches. Germline CDR1 MNHEY, CDR2 SVGEGT. The CDR3 DNA sequence: TGTGCCAGCAGTCCCGCCCGGGGACAGTTACAGCCCCAGCATTTT. Its protein is CASSPARGQLQPQHF.

Many counts were recorded for this clonotype. The chain uses TRBV20-1 and TRBJ2-7; tentatively, D is TRBD2 (6 bases). Trimming took off 5 bases at V and 2 bases at J, with 19 bases between the two ends. The germline gives CDR1 DFQATT, CDR2 SNEGSKA (reference sequence). This CDR3 region has 15 residues. The DNA of the CDR3 is TGCAGTGCTTCTCCCGGGAATAGGAGGGCCTACGAGCAGTACTTC. Its translation is CSASPGNRRAYEQYF.

The table lists this clonotype with many counts. The chain links TRBV12-3 or TRBV12-4 to TRBJ1-2; weak D call: TRBD1 (5 bases). This CDR3 has 14 amino acids. Deletions cut 6 bases from V and 1 base from J, with 12 bases between. The CDR3: CASRGDGGNYGYTF. CDR3 sequence (DNA): TGTGCCAGCAGGGGGGACGGAGGTAACTATGGCTACACCTTC.

This clonotype was counted at least ten times. The chain recombines TRBV15 with TRBJ2-3; 13 nucleotides line up with TRBD2. With 0 bases clipped from V and 8 bases from J, the junction kept 11 bases outside the gene matches. This CDR3 is 18 amino acids long. Germline values: CDR1 LNHNV, CDR2 YYDKDF (reference sequence). CDR3 nucleotides: TGTGCCACCAGCAGAGATTTTGGACTAGCGGGGGAAGGGGGTACGCAGTATTTT. Its translation is CATSRDFGLAGEGGTQYF.